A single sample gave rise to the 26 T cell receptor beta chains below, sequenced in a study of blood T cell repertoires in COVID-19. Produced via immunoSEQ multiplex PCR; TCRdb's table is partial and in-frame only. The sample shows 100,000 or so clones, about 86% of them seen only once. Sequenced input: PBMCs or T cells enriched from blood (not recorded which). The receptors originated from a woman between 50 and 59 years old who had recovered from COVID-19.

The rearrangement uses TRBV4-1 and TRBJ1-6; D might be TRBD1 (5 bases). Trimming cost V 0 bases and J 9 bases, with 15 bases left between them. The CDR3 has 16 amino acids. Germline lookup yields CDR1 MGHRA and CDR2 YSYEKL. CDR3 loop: CASSQDWGGVASPLHF. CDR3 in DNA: TGCGCCAGCAGCCAAGATTGGGGCGGGGTCGCTTCACCCCTCCACTTT.

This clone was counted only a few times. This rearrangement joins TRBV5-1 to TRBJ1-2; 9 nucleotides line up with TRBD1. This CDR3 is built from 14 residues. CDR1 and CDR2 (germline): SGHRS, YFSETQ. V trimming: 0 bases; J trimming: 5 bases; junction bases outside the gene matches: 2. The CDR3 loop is CASSLGDRGYGYTF. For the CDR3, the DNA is TGCGCCAGCAGCTTGGGAGACAGGGGGTATGGCTACACCTTC.

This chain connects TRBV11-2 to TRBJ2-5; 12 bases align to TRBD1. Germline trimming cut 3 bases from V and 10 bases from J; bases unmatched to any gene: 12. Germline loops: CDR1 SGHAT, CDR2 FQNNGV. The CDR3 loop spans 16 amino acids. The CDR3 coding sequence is TGTGCCAGCAGCTTGCTTTCCGGGACAGGGGGCGCGAACCAGTACTTC. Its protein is CASSLLSGTGGANQYF.

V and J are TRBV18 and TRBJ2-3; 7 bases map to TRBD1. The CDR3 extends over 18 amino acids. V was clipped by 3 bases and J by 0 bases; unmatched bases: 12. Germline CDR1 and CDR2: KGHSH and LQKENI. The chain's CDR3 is CASSPRPHGTASTDTQYF. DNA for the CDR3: TGTGCCAGCTCACCTCGACCCCACGGGACAGCTAGCACAGATACGCAGTATTTT.

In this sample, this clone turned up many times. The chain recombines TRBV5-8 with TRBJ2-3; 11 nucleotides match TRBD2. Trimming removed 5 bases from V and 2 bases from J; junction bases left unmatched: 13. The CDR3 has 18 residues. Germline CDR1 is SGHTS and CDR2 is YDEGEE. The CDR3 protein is CASRMLAGGPPTTDTQYF. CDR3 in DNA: TGTGCCAGCAGGATGCTAGCGGGGGGCCCTCCGACCACAGATACGCAGTATTTT.

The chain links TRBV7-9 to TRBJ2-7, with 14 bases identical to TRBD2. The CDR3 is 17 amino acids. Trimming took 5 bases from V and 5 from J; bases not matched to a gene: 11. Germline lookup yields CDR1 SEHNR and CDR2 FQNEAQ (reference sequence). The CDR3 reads CASSLGLAGGGLDEQYF. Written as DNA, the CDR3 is TGTGCCAGCAGCCTAGGACTAGCGGGAGGTGGACTCGACGAGCAGTACTTC.

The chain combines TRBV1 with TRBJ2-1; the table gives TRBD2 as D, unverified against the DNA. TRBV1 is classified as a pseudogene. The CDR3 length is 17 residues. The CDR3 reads CTSGNASGRSRHNEQFF. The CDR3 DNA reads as TGCACCAGCGGAAATGCTAGCGGGAGGTCACGGCACAATGAGCAGTTCTTC.

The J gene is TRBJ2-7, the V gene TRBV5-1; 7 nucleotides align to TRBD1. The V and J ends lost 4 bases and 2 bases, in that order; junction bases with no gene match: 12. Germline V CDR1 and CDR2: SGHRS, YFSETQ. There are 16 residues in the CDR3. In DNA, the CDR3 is TGCGCCAGCAGCATAACTACAGGGGAATTAACCTACGAGCAGTACTTC. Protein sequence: CASSITTGELTYEQYF.

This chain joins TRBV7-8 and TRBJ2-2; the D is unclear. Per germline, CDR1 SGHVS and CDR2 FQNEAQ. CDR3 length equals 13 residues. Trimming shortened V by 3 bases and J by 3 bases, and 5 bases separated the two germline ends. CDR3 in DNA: TGTGCCAGCAGCTTTGAGTACACCGGGGAGCTGTTTTTT. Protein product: CASSFEYTGELFF. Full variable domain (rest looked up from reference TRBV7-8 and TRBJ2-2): GAGVSQSPRYKVAKRGQDVALRCDPISGHVSLFWYQQALGQGPEFLTYFQNEAQLDKSGLPSDRFFAERPEGSVSTLKIQRTQQEDSAVYLCASSFEYTGELFFGEGSRLTVL.

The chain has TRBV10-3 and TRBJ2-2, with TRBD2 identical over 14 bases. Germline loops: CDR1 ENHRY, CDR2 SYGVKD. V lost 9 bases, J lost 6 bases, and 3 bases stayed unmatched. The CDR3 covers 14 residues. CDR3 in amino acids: CAMGLAGVPGELFF. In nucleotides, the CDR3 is TGTGCCATGGGACTAGCGGGAGTTCCCGGGGAGCTGTTTTTT.

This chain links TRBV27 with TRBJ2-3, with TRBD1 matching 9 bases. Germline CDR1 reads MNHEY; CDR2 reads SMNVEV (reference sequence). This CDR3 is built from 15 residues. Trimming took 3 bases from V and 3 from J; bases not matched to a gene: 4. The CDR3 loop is CASSFSGQGTDTQYF. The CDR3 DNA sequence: TGTGCCAGCAGTTTTTCGGGACAGGGTACAGATACGCAGTATTTT.

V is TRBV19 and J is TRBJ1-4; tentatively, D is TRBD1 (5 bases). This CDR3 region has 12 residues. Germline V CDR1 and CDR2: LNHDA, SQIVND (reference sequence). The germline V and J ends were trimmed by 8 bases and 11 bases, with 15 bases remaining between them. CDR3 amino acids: CASESWGGKLFF. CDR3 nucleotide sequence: TGTGCCAGTGAAAGCTGGGGGGGGAAACTGTTTTTT.

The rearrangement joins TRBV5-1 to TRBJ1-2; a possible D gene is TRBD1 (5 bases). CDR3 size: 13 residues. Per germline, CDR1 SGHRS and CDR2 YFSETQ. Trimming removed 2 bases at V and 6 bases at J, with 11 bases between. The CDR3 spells CASSFTTEDGYTF. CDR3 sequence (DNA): TGCGCCAGCAGCTTCACGACAGAGGATGGCTACACCTTC.

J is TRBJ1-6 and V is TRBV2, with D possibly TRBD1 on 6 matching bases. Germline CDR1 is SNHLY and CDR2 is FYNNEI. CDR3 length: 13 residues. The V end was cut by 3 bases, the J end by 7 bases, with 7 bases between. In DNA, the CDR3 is TGTGCCAGCAGTGAGAGGGGGAATTCACCCCTCCACTTT. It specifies CASSERGNSPLHF.

As DNA, the CDR3 is TGTGCCAGCAGCCCGCCGGGACAGGGCGAGACCCAGTACTTC. This codes for CASSPPGQGETQYF. The V and J genes are TRBV7-2 and TRBJ2-5; 9 bases line up with TRBD1. Germline V gene lookup returns CDR1 SGHTA and CDR2 FQGNSA. CDR3 size: 14 residues. With 5 bases clipped from V and 5 bases from J, the junction kept 6 bases outside the gene matches.

In nucleotides, the CDR3 is TGTGCCACCAGCAGTGGACAGGATCGGAGTCAGCCCCAGCATTTT. Its protein product is CATSSGQDRSQPQHF. The rearrangement uses TRBV15 and TRBJ1-5, with 7 bases identical to TRBD1. The germline CDR1 and CDR2 sequences are LNHNV and YYDKDF (reference sequence). The CDR3 totals 15 residues. V lost 3 bases to trimming and J lost 6 bases; unmatched junction nucleotides: 8.

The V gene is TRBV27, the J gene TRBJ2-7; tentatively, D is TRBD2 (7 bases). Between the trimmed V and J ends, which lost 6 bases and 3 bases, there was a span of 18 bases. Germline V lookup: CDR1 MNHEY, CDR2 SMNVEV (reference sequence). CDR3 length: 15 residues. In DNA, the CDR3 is TGTGCCAGCAGAAAAACCCTGGGGGGGCTCTACGAGCAGTACTTC. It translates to CASRKTLGGLYEQYF.

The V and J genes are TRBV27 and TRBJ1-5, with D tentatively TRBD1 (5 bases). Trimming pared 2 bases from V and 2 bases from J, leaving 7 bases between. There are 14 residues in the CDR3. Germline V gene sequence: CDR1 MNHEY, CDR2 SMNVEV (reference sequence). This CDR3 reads CASSLIGGNQPQHF. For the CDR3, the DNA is TGTGCCAGCAGTTTAATAGGGGGCAATCAGCCCCAGCATTTT.

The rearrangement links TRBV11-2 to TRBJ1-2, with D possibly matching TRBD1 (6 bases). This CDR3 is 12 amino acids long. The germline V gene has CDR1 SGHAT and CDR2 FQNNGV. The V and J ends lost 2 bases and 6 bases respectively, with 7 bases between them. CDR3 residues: CASSLSGDGYTF. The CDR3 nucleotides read TGTGCCAGCAGCTTATCAGGGGATGGCTACACCTTC.

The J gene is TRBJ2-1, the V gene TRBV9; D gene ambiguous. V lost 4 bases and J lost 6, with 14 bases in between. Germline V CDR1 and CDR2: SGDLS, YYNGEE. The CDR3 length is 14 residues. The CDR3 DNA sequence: TGTGCCAGCAGCCTAACCCCCGCAGGCAATGAGCAGTTCTTC. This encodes CASSLTPAGNEQFF.

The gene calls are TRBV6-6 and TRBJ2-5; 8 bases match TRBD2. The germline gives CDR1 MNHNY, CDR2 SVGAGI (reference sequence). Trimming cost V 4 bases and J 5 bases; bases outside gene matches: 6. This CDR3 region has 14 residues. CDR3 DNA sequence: TGTGCCAGCAGTTCTAGCGGGCGGTTGGAGACCCAGTACTTC. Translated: CASSSSGRLETQYF.

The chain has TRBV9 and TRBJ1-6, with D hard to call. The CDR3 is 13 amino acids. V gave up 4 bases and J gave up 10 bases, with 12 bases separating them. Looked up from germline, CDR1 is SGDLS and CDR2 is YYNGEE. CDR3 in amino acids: CASSTEGVSPLHF. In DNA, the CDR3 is TGTGCCAGCAGCACCGAAGGAGTGTCACCCCTCCACTTT.

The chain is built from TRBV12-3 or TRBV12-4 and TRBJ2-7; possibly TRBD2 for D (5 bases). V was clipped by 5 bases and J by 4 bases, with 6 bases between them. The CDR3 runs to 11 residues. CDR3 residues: CASSRLYEQYF. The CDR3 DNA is TGTGCCAGCAGTCGACTATACGAGCAGTACTTC.

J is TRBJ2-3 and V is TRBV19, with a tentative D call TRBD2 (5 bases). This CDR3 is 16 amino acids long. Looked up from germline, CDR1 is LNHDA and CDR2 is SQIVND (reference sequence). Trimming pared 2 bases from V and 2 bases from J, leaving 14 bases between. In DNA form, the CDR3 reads TGTGCCAGTAGTATATCGGGGAGCAGCAACACAGATACGCAGTATTTT. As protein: CASSISGSSNTDTQYF.

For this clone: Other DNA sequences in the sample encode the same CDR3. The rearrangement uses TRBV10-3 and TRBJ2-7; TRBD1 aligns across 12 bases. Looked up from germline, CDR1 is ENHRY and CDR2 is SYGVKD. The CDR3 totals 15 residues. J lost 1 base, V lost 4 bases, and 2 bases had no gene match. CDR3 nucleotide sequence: TGTGCCATCAGTGGGGGACAGGGGGCATCCTACGAGCAGTACTTC. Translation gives CAISGGQGASYEQYF.

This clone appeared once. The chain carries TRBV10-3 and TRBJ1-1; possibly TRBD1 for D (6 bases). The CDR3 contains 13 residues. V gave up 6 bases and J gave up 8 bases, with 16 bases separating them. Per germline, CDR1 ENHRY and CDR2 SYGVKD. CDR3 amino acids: CAISLTGSGEAFF. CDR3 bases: TGTGCCATCAGCTTAACAGGGTCGGGCGAAGCTTTCTTT.